This T cell receptor beta chain was sequenced in a study of OX40 agonist ivuxolimab in advanced cancers. Study-level information: Partial responses were observed in three patients, of whom one had hepatocellular carcinoma and two had cutaneous melanoma.

CDR1 is MNHEY and CDR2 is SMNVEV in the germline V gene (reference sequence). Trimming removed 5 bases at V and 7 bases at J, with 17 bases between. The length of the CDR3 is 14 residues. Here immunoSEQ multiplex PCR was the method, and the copy in TCRdb shows in-frame clones only, minus some. The table records some 41,000 clones, more than 85% of them present only once. Peripheral blood came from all dose cohorts at three timepoints. Findings and limits, study-wide: On average, a greater number of expanded clones characterised CD8+ T cells relative to CD4+. Compared with others, partial responders at 0.1-3.0 mg/kg displayed clonal expansion among the lowest.

This clone has just one count. Antigen unknown. The clonotype originates from an adult with an advanced solid tumor such as melanoma, head and neck, liver or kidney cancer. This material consisted of CD4+ or CD8+ T cells sorted from blood, taken in a trial of the OX40 agonist ivuxolimab. This chain connects TRBV27 to TRBJ1-1; TRBD1 is a possible D gene (6 bases). The CDR3, as DNA: TGTGCCAGCAGTGCCCAGACCGGGACAAATGAAGCTTTCTTT. Translating gives CASSAQTGTNEAFF.